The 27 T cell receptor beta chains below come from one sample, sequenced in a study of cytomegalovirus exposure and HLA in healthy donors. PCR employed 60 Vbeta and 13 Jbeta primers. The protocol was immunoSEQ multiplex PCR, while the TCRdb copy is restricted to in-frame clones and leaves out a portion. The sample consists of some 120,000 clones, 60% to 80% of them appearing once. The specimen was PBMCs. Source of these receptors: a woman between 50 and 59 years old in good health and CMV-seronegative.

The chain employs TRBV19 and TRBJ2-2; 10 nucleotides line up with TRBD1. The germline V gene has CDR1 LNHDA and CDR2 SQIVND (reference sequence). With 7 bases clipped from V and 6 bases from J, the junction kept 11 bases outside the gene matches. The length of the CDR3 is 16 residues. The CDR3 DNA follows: TGTGCCAGTACCCAGGGGACAGGGGCCCAACCCGGGGAGCTGTTTTTT. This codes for CASTQGTGAQPGELFF.

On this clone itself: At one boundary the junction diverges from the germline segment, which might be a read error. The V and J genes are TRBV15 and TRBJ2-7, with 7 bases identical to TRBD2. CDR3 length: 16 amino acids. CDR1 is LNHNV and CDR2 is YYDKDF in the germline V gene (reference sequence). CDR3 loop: CATSRDTSALSHEQYF. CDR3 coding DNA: TGTGCCACCAGCAGAGATACTAGCGCCCTCTCCCACGAGCAGTACTTC. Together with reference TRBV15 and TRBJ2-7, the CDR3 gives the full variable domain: DAMVIQNPRYQVTQFGKPVTLSCSQTLNHNVMYWYQQKSSQAPKLLFHYYDKDFNNEADTPDNFQSRRPNTSFCFLDIRSPGLGDTAMYLCATSRDTSALSHEQYFGPGTRLTVT.

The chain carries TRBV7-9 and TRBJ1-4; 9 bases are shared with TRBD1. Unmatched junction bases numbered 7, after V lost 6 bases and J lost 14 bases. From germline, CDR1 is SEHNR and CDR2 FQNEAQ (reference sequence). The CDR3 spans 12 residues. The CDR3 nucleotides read TGTGCCAGCAGATACAGGGGGCCTGAGCTGTTTTTT. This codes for CASRYRGPELFF.

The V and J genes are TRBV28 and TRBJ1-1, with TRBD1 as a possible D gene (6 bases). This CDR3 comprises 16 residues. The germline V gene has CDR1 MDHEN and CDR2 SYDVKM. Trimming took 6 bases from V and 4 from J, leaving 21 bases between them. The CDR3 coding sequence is TGTGCCAGCAGCCAGAGGGGGTTACGGCGTAGCACTGAAGCTTTCTTT. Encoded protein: CASSQRGLRRSTEAFF.

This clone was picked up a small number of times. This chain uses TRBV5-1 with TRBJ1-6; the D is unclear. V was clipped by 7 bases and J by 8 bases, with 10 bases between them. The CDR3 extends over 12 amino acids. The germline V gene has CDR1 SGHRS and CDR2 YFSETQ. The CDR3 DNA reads TGCGCCAGCTCCGCCGGGGATTCACCCCTCCACTTT. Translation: CASSAGDSPLHF. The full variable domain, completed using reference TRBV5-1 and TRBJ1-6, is KAGVTQTPRYLIKTRGQQVTLSCSPISGHRSVSWYQQTPGQGLQFLFEYFSETQRNKGNFPGRFSGRQFSNSRSEMNVSTLELGDSALYLCASSAGDSPLHFGNGTRLTVT.

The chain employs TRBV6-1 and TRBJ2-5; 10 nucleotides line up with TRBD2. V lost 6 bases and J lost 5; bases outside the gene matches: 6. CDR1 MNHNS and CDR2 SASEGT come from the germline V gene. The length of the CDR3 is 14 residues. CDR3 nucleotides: TGTGCCAGCAGCCGACTAGCGGGCCTTGAGACCCAGTACTTC. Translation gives CASSRLAGLETQYF.

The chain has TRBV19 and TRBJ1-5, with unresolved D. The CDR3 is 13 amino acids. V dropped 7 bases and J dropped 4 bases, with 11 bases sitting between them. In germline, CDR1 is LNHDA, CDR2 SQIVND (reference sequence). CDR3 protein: CASTPEVNQPQHF. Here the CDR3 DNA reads TGTGCCAGTACCCCAGAGGTAAATCAGCCCCAGCATTTT.

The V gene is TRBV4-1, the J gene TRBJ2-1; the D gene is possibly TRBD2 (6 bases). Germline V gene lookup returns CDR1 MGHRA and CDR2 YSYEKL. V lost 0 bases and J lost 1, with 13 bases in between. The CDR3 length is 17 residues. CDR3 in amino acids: CASSQDTAGRSYNEQFF. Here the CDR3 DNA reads TGCGCCAGCAGCCAAGATACGGCAGGGAGGTCCTACAATGAGCAGTTCTTC.

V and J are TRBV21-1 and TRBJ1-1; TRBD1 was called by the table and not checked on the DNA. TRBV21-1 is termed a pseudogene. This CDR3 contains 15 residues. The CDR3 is CASIPGQILNTEAFF. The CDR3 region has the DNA TGTGCCAGCATCCCGGGACAGATCTTGAACACTGAAGCTTTCTTT.

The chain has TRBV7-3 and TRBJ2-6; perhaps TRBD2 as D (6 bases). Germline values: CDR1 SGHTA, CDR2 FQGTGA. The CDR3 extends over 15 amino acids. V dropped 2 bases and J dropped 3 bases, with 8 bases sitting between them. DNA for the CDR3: TGTGCCAGCAGCTTAGGAGGGTTTGGGGCCAACGTCCTGACTTTC. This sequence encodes CASSLGGFGANVLTF. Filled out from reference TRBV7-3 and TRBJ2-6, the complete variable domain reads GAGVSQTPSNKVTEKGKYVELRCDPISGHTALYWYRQSLGQGPEFLIYFQGTGAADDSGLPNDRFFAVRPEGSVSTLKIQRTERGDSAVYLCASSLGGFGANVLTFGAGSRLTVL.

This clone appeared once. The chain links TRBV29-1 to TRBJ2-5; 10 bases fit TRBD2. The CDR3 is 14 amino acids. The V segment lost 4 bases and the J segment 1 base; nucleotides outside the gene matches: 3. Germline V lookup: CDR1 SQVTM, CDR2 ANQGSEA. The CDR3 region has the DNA TGCAGCGTTGGGACTAGCGGCGTCCAAGAGACCCAGTACTTC. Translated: CSVGTSGVQETQYF.

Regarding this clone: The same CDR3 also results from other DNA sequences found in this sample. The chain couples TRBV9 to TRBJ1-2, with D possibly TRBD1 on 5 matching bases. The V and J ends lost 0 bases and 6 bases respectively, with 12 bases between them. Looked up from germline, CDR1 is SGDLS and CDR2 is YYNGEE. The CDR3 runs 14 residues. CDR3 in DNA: TGTGCCAGCAGCGTAGGACAGCTGAAGGATGGCTACACCTTC. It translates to CASSVGQLKDGYTF.

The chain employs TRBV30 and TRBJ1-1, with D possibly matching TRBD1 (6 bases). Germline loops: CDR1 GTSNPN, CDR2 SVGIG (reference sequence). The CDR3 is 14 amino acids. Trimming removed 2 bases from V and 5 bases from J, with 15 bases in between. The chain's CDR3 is CAWSRTGRWTEAFF. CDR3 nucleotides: TGTGCCTGGAGTCGTACAGGGCGGTGGACTGAAGCTTTCTTT.

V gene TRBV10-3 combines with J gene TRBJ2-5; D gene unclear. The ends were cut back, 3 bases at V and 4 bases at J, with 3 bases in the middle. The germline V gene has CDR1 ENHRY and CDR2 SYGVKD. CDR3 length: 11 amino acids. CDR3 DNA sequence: TGTGCCATCAGTGACGGAGAGACCCAGTACTTC. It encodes CAISDGETQYF.

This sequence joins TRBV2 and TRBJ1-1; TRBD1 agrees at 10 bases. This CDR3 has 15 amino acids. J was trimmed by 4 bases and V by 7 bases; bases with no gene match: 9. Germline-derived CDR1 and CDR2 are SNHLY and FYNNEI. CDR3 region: CASIKDRGVGTEAFF. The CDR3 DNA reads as TGTGCCAGCATTAAGGACAGGGGGGTAGGCACTGAAGCTTTCTTT.

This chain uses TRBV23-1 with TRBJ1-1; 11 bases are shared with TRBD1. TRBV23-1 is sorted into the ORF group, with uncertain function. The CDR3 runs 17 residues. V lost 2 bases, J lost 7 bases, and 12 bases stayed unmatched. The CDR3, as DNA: TGCGCCAGCAGTCAAGAACAACCGGGACAGGGGGTGGGTGAAGCTTTCTTT. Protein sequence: CASSQEQPGQGVGEAFF.

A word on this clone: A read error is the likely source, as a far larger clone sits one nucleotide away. DNA for the CDR3: TGCGCCAGCAGCTTCTTGTATGGGGGGTTTGGCGAGCAGTACTTC. Protein product: CASSFLYGGFGEQYF. The rearrangement uses TRBV5-1 and TRBJ2-7; possible D gene TRBD2, 6 bases. Germline-derived CDR1 and CDR2 are SGHRS and YFSETQ. The V gene lost 2 bases and the J gene lost 6 bases, with 18 bases spanning the gap. CDR3 size: 15 residues.

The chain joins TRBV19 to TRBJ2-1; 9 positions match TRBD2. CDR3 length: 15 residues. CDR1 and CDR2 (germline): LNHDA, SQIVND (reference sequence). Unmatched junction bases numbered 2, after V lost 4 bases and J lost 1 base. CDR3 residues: CASSTTSGSYNEQFF. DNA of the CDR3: TGTGCCAGTAGTACGACTAGCGGATCCTACAATGAGCAGTTCTTC.

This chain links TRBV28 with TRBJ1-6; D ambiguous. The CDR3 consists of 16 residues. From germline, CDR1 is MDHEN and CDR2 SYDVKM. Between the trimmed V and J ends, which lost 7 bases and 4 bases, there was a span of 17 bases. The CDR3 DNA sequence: TGTGCCAGCACCCTAGGGAGGGTGGGGTATAATTCACCCCTCCACTTT. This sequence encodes CASTLGRVGYNSPLHF.

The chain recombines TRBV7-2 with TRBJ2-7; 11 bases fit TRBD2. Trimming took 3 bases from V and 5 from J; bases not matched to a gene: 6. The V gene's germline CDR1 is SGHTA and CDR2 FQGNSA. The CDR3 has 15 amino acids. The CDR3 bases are TGTGCCAGCAGCTTGGTACTAGCGGGAGCTAACGAGCAGTACTTC. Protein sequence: CASSLVLAGANEQYF.

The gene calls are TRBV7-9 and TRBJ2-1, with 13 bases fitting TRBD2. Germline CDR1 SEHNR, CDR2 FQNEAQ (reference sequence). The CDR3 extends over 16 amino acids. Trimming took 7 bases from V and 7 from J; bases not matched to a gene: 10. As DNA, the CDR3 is TGTGCCAGCACCTACAAGGGGACTAGCGGGGCGAATGAGCAGTTCTTC. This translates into CASTYKGTSGANEQFF.

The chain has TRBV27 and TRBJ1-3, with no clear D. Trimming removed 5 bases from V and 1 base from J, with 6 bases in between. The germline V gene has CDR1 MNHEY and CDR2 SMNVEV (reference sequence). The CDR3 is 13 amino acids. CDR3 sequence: CASSPPSGNTIYF. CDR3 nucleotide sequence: TGTGCCAGCAGTCCTCCTTCTGGAAACACCATATATTTT.

For the CDR3, the DNA is TGTGCCAGCAGTGACTCGGACAACAATGAGCAGTTCTTC. This codes for CASSDSDNNEQFF. The chain has TRBV6-4 and TRBJ2-1; maybe TRBD1 (5 bases). Germline lookup yields CDR1 MRHNA and CDR2 SNTAGT. This CDR3 has 13 amino acids. V lost 0 bases to trimming and J lost 5 bases, with 5 bases between them.

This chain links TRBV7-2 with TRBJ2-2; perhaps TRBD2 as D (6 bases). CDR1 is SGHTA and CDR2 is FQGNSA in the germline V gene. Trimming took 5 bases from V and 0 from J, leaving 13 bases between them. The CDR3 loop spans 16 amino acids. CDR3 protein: CASSLAGGSNTGELFF. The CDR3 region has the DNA TGTGCCAGCAGCCTCGCTGGGGGGTCGAACACCGGGGAGCTGTTTTTT.

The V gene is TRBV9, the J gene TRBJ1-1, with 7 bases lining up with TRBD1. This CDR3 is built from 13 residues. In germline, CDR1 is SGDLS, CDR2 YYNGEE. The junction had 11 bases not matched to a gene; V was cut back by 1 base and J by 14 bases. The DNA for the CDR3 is TGTGCCAGCAGCGTACAGGGGGATACCTCGATCTTCTTT. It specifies CASSVQGDTSIFF.

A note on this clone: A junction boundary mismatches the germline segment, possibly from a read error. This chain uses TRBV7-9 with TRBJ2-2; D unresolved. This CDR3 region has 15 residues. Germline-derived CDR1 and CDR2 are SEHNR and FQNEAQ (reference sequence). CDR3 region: CSSSLAQTVSGELFF. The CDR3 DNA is TGTTCCAGCAGCTTAGCCCAAACGGTGTCTGGGGAGCTGTTTTTT.

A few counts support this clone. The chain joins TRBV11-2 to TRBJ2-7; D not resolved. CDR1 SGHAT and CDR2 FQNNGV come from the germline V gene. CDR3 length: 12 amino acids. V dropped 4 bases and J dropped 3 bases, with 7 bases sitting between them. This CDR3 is CASSYYGYEQYF. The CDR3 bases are TGTGCCAGCAGCTACTACGGCTACGAGCAGTACTTC. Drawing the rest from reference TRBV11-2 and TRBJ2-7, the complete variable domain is EAGVAQSPRYKIIEKRQSVAFWCNPISGHATLYWYQQILGQGPKLLIQFQNNGVVDDSQLPKDRFSAERLKGVDSTLKIQPAKLEDSAVYLCASSYYGYEQYFGPGTRLTVT.